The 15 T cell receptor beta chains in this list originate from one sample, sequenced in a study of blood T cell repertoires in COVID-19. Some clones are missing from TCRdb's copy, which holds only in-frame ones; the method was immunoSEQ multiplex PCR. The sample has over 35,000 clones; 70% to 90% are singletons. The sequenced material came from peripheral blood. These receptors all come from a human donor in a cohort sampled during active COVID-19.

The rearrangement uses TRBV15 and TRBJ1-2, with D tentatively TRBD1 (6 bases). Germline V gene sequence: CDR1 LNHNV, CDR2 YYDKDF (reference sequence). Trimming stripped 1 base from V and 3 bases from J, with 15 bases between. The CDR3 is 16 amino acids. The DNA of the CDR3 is TGTGCCACCAGCAGAGGGGGACCGGGACAAGACTATGGCTACACCTTC. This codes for CATSRGGPGQDYGYTF.

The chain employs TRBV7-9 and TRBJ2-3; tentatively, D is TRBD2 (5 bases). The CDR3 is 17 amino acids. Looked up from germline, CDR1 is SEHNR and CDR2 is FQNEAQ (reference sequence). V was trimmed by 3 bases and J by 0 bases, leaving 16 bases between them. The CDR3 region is CASSFTRGSPSTDTQYF. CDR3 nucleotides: TGTGCCAGCAGCTTTACTCGGGGTAGTCCTAGCACAGATACGCAGTATTTT.

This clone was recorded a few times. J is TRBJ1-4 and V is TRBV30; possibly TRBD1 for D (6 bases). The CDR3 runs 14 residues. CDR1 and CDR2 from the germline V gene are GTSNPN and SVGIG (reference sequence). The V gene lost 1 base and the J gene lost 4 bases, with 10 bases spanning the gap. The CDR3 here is CAWSGQGSNEKLFF. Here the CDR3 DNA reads TGTGCCTGGAGTGGGCAGGGGAGTAATGAAAAACTGTTTTTT.

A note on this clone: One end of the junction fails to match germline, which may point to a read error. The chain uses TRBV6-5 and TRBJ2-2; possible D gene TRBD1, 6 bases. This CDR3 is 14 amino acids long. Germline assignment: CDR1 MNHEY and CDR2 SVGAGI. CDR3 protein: CASGYQGYTGELFF. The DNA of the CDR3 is TGTGCCAGCGGTTACCAGGGGTACACCGGGGAGCTGTTTTTT.

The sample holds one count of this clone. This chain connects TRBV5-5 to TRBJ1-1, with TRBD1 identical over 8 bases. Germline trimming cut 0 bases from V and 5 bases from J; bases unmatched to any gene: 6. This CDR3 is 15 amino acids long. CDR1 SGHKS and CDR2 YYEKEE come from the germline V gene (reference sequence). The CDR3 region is CASSLEWTGLTEAFF. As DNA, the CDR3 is TGTGCCAGCAGCTTGGAATGGACAGGGCTTACTGAAGCTTTCTTT.

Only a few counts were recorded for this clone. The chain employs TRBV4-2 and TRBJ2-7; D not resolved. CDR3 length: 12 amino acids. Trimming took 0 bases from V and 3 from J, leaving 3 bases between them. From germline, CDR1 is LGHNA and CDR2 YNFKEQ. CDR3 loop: CASSQDGYEQYF. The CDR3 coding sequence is TGTGCCAGCAGCCAAGACGGCTACGAGCAGTACTTC.

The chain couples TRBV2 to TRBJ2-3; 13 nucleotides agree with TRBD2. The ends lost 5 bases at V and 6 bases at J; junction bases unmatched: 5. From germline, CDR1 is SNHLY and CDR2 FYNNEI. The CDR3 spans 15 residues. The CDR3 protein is CASSQLAGGGDTQYF. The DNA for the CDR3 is TGTGCCAGCAGTCAACTAGCGGGAGGGGGGGATACGCAGTATTTT.

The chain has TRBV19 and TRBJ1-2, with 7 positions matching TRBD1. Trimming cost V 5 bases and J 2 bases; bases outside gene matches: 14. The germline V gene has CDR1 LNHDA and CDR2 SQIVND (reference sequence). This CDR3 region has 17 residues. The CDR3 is CASSPNLGQPTNYGYTF. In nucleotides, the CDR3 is TGTGCCAGTAGTCCCAACCTGGGACAGCCGACCAACTATGGCTACACCTTC.

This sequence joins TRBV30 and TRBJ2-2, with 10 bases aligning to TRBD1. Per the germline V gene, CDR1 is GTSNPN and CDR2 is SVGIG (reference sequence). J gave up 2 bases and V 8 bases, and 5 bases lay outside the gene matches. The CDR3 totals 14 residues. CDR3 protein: CARTGGSNTGELFF. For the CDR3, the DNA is TGTGCCAGGACAGGGGGATCAAACACCGGGGAGCTGTTTTTT.

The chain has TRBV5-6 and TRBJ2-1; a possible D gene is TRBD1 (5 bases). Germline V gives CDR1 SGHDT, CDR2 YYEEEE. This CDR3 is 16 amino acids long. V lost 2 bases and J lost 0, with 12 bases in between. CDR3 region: CASSFDSVSSYNEQFF. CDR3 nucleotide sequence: TGTGCCAGCAGCTTCGACAGCGTAAGCTCCTACAATGAGCAGTTCTTC.

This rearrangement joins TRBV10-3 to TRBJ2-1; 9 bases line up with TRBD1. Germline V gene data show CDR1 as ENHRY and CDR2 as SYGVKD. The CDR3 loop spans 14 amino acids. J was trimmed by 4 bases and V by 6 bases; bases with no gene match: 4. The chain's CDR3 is CAISPGTGYNEQFF. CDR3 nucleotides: TGTGCCATCAGCCCCGGGACAGGGTACAATGAGCAGTTCTTC.

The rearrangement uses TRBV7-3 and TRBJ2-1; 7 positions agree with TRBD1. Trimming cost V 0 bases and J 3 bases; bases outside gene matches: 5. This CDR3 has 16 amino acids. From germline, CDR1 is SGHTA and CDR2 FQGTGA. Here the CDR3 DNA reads TGTGCCAGCAGCTTAACGCCAGGGGGAAGCTACAATGAGCAGTTCTTC. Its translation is CASSLTPGGSYNEQFF.

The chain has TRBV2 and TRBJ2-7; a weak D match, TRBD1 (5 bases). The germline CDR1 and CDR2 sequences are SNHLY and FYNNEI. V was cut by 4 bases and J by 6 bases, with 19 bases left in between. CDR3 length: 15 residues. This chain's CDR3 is CASSVLGQGRSEQYF. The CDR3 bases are TGTGCCAGCAGTGTCTTAGGGCAGGGCAGGAGCGAGCAGTACTTC.

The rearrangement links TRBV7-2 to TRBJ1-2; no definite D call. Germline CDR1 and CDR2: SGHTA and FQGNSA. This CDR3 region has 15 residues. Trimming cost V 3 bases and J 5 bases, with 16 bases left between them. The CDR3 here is CASSFIKGLGYGYTF. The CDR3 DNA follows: TGTGCCAGCAGCTTCATCAAAGGTCTCGGGTATGGCTACACCTTC. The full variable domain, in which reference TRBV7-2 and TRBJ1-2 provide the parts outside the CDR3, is GAGVSQSPSNKVTEKGKDVELRCDPISGHTALYWYRQSLGQGLEFLIYFQGNSAPDKSGLPSDRFSAERTGGSVSTLTIQRTQQEDSAVYLCASSFIKGLGYGYTFGSGTRLTVV.

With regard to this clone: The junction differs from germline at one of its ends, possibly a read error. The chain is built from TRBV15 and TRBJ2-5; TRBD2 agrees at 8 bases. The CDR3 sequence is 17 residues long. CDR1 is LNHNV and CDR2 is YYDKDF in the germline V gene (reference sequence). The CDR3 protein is CATSLHGGVAGKEAQYF. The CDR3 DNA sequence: TGTGCCACCAGCTTACACGGAGGGGTAGCGGGAAAAGAGGCCCAGTACTTC.